This TCR beta chain emerged from a study of T cells in Graves' hyperthyroidism and ophthalmopathy (dated by TCRdb to the late 2010s). Study-wide context: Peripheral blood was sampled at the time of initial diagnosis, prior to any treatment. To identify distinguishing TCR V-J signatures, a discovery cohort of 90 to 100 patients was used, comprising 43 with Graves' ophthalmopathy and around 57 with stable Graves' hyperthyroidism. An independent validation cohort of 18 to 20 hyperthyroidism patients and 17 patients who later progressed to ophthalmopathy tested prospective prediction of ophthalmopathy. The roughly 94 discovery patients were randomly divided into training and test sets at a 7:3 ratio. In addition, the study compared T-cell repertoires in thyroid tissue and in blood from several Graves' hyperthyroidism patients. After blood sampling, hyperthyroidism patients were treated with methimazole at a starting dose of 30 mg daily, and ophthalmopathy patients were treated with high-dose intravenous methylprednisolone. The paper describes TCR Vbeta CDR3 sequencing of 140 or so peripheral blood samples, made up of some 42 ophthalmopathy patients, 70 to 80 hyperthyroidism patients and roughly 17 progressor patients. The research as a whole found: A 13 V-J signature model separated ophthalmopathy from stable hyperthyroidism, with nearly 90% sensitivity and just under 84% specificity in cross-validation and 80%/75% in testing. Sample size was not statistically predetermined, and blinding of investigators to group allocation was not performed. In validation, progression to ophthalmopathy was predicted by the model with 70.59% sensitivity and 72.22% specificity, a median of approximately 7.1 months before onset. Blood samples also contained most of the expanded thyroid clonotypes (frequency above 0.001), which suggests that blood repertoires may reflect thyroid immune responses.

Ophthalmopathy patients had moderately to severely active disease, Clinical Activity Score of at least 3, NOSPECS grade of at least 4, and duration under 3 months. Any patient with an uncontrolled infection, another autoimmune disease, pregnancy or lactation was excluded. Clinical symptoms, serum thyroxine and TRAb, thyroid ultrasound, and orbital computed tomography formed the basis for the diagnoses. PBMCs were separated from over 9 ml of fresh peripheral blood using Ficoll-Paque density gradient centrifugation. Trizol reagent was used to extract total RNA, and RNA quality was then checked on an Agilent 2100 Bioanalyzer. This clonotype was counted many times. What this receptor recognizes is not known. No much larger clone is present one base from it, and per-base qualities are unavailable. Amplification of TCR beta CDR3 regions was carried out from RNA transcripts. The first round of RT-PCR for the TCR CDR3 was performed with the HTBI primer set and the Qiagen OneStep RT-PCR kit. Libraries were constructed in a second round of multiplex PCR, after which size selection and purification were carried out. The libraries were sequenced on an Illumina HiSeq2000 using paired-end 100 bp reads. Per the authors' processing: SOAPnuke was used to process the raw data, throwing out any read that contained adapters or uncalled bases, had a mean Phred below 15, or lacked an exact constant-primer or identifier match. High-quality paired reads were merged using COPE v1.2.5, and each unique nucleotide sequence was defined as a clonotype. Clonotypes were aligned to IMGT TRBV, TRBD and TRBJ reference segments using MiTCR v1.1. The analysis included only V-J combinations with a frequency above 0.0001, which together covered approximately 99% of the repertoires. A TCS score was defined as the ratio between F50 (clonal expansion) and ExV (chaos), using BLOSUM62-based TCRdist between CDR3 peptides within each V-J. Welch's t-statistics and random forest reduced around 510 V-J features to roughly 13, which were used in a naive Bayes classifier (R e1071). The raw public data were reprocessed by TCRdb itself: fastp quality trimming at Q25, MiXCR clonotype calling, in-frame beta chains only. Rows with one shared CDR3 protein collapse into an entry with the most common genes and DNA. For this entry, the V and J calls and clone size follow TCRdb and not the study's own pipeline. The sample table holds about 300,000 distinct CDR3 sequences, of which about 19% were seen once. Just under 40% of the sample is held by the ten biggest clonotypes.

CDR1 and CDR2 were assigned from the germline V gene (reference sequence) as DFQATT and SNEGSKA. From its cysteine to its phenylalanine, the CDR3 spans 15 amino acids. CDR3 DNA only is kept here, 45 bases in frame from base 1. The V and J ends are trimmed by 1 base and 1 base, leaving 14 bases between them. The sample was blood. The TCR comes from a man aged 45-65 years with Graves' ophthalmopathy. The rearranged segments are TRBV20-1 and TRBJ2-7, with a weak D call of TRBD2 (5 bases match). The CDR3 reads CSARALRVGSYEQYF. The nucleotide sequence reads as follows: TGCAGTGCTAGAGCCTTGAGGGTGGGTTCCTACGAGCAGTACTTC.